The TCR beta chain under discussion was sequenced for a study of siplizumab effects on memory and regulatory T cells. The protocol was immunoSEQ multiplex PCR, while the TCRdb copy is restricted to in-frame clones and leaves out a portion. The sample contains some 65,000 clones, 75% to 90% of which appear only once. Study-level findings and limits: Suppression by proliferating Tregs derived from siplizumab cultures was not verified. Poor capture below about 10^-5 frequency left most alloreactive clones unmapped to unstimulated subsets. The majority of clones, roughly 75-96% of proliferating CD4+ or CD8+ clones, lacked an assignable naive or memory phenotype. Naive T cells apparently outstripped memory cells in diversity and seemed major alloresponse contributors.

Details on this clone: What it recognizes is unknown.

Germline assignment: CDR1 MGHRA and CDR2 YSYEKL. The J segment lost 5 bases and the V segment lost 3 bases, leaving 10 bases of the junction unmatched. CDR3 length: 16 amino acids. The specimen was Tregs sorted from blood. This chain links TRBV4-1 with TRBJ2-5; 9 bases agree with TRBD1. This sequence originates from a human donor in good health. The CDR3 DNA sequence: TGCGCCAGCAGCCACGAACGAACAGGGGGCGCGGAGACCCAGTACTTC. Its translation: CASSHERTGGAETQYF.